The 19 T cell receptor beta chains presented below share a single source sample, sequenced in a study of blood T cell repertoires in COVID-19. Here immunoSEQ multiplex PCR was the method, and the copy in TCRdb shows in-frame clones only, minus some. Counted here are just over 80,000 clones, roughly 82% occurring once; the ten biggest clones make up around 21%. What was sequenced was peripheral blood. Receptors originate from a woman aged 80 or over with active or convalescent COVID-19.

This chain joins TRBV5-6 and TRBJ1-2; 9 bases line up with TRBD1. CDR1 and CDR2 (germline): SGHDT, YYEEEE. With V trimmed by 4 bases and J by 12 bases, 13 bases remained unmatched. The CDR3 is 14 amino acids. This CDR3 reads CASSRGTGLKSDTF. The CDR3 DNA sequence: TGTGCCAGCAGCCGCGGGACAGGGCTAAAGTCGGACACCTTC.

This clone counts as medium-sized. The V gene is TRBV11-3, the J gene TRBJ1-1; D unclear. The germline V gene encodes CDR1 SGHNT and CDR2 YENEEA. The germline V and J ends were trimmed by 6 bases and 1 base, with 9 bases remaining between them. The CDR3 consists of 13 residues. The CDR3 bases are TGTGCCAGCAGGAGTCACAGGAACACTGAAGCTTTCTTT. This gives the protein CASRSHRNTEAFF.

The chain combines TRBV27 with TRBJ1-2, with a weak D call TRBD1 (6 bases). The germline V and J ends were trimmed by 6 bases and 8 bases, with 16 bases remaining between them. This CDR3 comprises 13 residues. In germline, CDR1 is MNHEY, CDR2 SMNVEV (reference sequence). CDR3 protein: CASRSTGHRGYTF. As DNA, the CDR3 is TGTGCCAGCAGGTCTACAGGGCACCGGGGCTACACCTTC.

This clone appeared once. This chain uses TRBV29-1 with TRBJ2-2, with 9 bases fitting TRBD1. From germline, CDR1 is SQVTM and CDR2 ANQGSEA. This CDR3 comprises 14 residues. The trim removed 4 bases at V and 3 bases at J, leaving 3 bases unmatched. The CDR3, as DNA: TGCAGCGTTGTCGGGGACAGGGACACCGGGGAGCTGTTTTTT. Translated: CSVVGDRDTGELFF.

The chain links TRBV11-2 to TRBJ2-7; D unresolved. Per germline, CDR1 SGHAT and CDR2 FQNNGV. Trimming took off 3 bases at V and 7 bases at J, with 13 bases between the two ends. CDR3 length equals 13 residues. The CDR3 DNA follows: TGTGCCAGCAGCTTGACACTTGCAGGAGAGCAGTACTTC. Its translation: CASSLTLAGEQYF.

The V gene is TRBV19, the J gene TRBJ1-1, with a weak D call TRBD1 (6 bases). There are 12 residues in the CDR3. Germline V gene data show CDR1 as LNHDA and CDR2 as SQIVND (reference sequence). Deletions cut 6 bases from V and 10 bases from J, with 15 bases between. CDR3 sequence reads: CASSDNQGRAFF. The CDR3 nucleotides are TGTGCCAGTAGCGATAATCAGGGGAGAGCTTTCTTT.

The gene calls are TRBV4-1 and TRBJ1-5; 7 bases line up with TRBD1. Trimming took 1 base from V and 0 from J; bases not matched to a gene: 3. Germline V lookup: CDR1 MGHRA, CDR2 YSYEKL. The CDR3 covers 16 residues. The DNA of the CDR3 is TGCGCCAGCAGCCAAGGGACAGGCTTTAGCAATCAGCCCCAGCATTTT. Protein: CASSQGTGFSNQPQHF.

The rearrangement joins TRBV29-1 to TRBJ2-1; 9 positions match TRBD2. The V gene end was trimmed by 7 bases and the J gene end by 9 bases; junction bases not matched to a gene: 13. Germline CDR1 is SQVTM and CDR2 is ANQGSEA. CDR3 length: 14 amino acids. CDR3: CSAAVAGERGEQFF. The CDR3 DNA reads as TGCAGCGCAGCGGTAGCGGGGGAAAGGGGTGAGCAGTTCTTC.

V usage is TRBV11-2 and J usage is TRBJ2-7; D possibly corresponds to TRBD2 (7 bases). From germline, CDR1 is SGHAT and CDR2 FQNNGV. CDR3 length: 16 residues. V lost 5 bases, J lost 3 bases, and 20 bases lay in between. CDR3 sequence (DNA): TGTGCCAGCAGCGGCTTTACAGGGAGGGCTGACTACGAGCAGTACTTC. Its protein is CASSGFTGRADYEQYF.

The chain has TRBV5-4 and TRBJ1-1, with a possible D match to TRBD1 (5 bases). V lost 0 bases, J lost 4 bases, and 16 bases lay in between. CDR1 SGHNT and CDR2 YYREEE come from the germline V gene (reference sequence). The CDR3 is 16 amino acids. The chain's CDR3 is CASSLGRGGKGTEAFF. The CDR3 DNA is TGTGCCAGCAGCTTGGGTCGGGGGGGAAAGGGCACTGAAGCTTTCTTT.

The V gene is TRBV11-2, the J gene TRBJ2-6, with D possibly matching TRBD1 (6 bases). Trimming stripped 4 bases from V and 2 bases from J, with 12 bases between. This CDR3 is 16 amino acids long. The germline gives CDR1 SGHAT, CDR2 FQNNGV. In nucleotides, the CDR3 is TGTGCCAGCAGCTCGGGACACCTGCCTGGGGCCAACGTCCTGACTTTC. This encodes CASSSGHLPGANVLTF.

The chain has TRBV19 and TRBJ2-3; D perhaps matches TRBD2 (6 bases). This CDR3 is built from 16 residues. The germline gives CDR1 LNHDA, CDR2 SQIVND (reference sequence). Trimming took off 1 base at V and 7 bases at J, with 18 bases between the two ends. In DNA, the CDR3 is TGTGCCAGTAGTATAGGTGGCGGGGCGCCTCGAAATACGCAGTATTTT. Residues: CASSIGGGAPRNTQYF.

The chain recombines TRBV7-2 with TRBJ1-2; D possibly corresponds to TRBD1 (5 bases). The CDR3 sequence is 12 residues long. Germline V gene sequence: CDR1 SGHTA, CDR2 FQGNSA. Trimming left V 5 bases short and J 8 bases short, with 12 bases between. CDR3 in amino acids: CASSPGGSGYTF. CDR3 nucleotides: TGTGCCAGCAGCCCCGGGGGGTCCGGCTACACCTTC.

This clone was found once. J is TRBJ2-2 and V is TRBV6-4; TRBD2 matches 11 bases. The CDR3 is 15 amino acids. Losses at the gene ends were 5 bases for V and 3 bases for J; bases not matched to a gene: 2. CDR1 and CDR2 (germline): MRHNA, SNTAGT. CDR3 sequence: CASSPTSGDTGELFF. As DNA, the CDR3 is TGTGCCAGCAGTCCGACTAGCGGGGACACCGGGGAGCTGTTTTTT.

The rearrangement uses TRBV30 and TRBJ2-6; D is perhaps TRBD2 (5 bases). Looked up from germline, CDR1 is GTSNPN and CDR2 is SVGIG (reference sequence). CDR3 length: 16 residues. The V end was cut by 0 bases, the J end by 0 bases, with 9 bases between. The CDR3: CAWSVQRVSGANVLTF. CDR3 nucleotides: TGTGCCTGGAGTGTACAGAGGGTCTCTGGGGCCAACGTCCTGACTTTC.

DNA of the CDR3: TGTGCCAGCAGTCCCCACGACAGGGTCGGGGAAAAACTGTTTTTT. It yields the protein CASSPHDRVGEKLFF. This chain joins TRBV28 and TRBJ1-4; 7 bases map to TRBD1. CDR3 length: 15 amino acids. Germline trimming cut 5 bases from V and 8 bases from J; bases unmatched to any gene: 11. Germline V gene data show CDR1 as MDHEN and CDR2 as SYDVKM.

This clone came up once. The CDR3 spells CASSRLAGGTGELFF. In DNA form, the CDR3 reads TGTGCCAGCAGTCGACTAGCGGGGGGGACCGGGGAGCTGTTTTTT. The rearrangement uses TRBV2 and TRBJ2-2, with 14 bases matching TRBD2. CDR1 and CDR2 (germline): SNHLY, FYNNEI. V shed 5 bases and J 5 bases; nucleotides not matched to a gene: 1. The CDR3 has 15 residues.

The table lists this clone with a few counts. This chain links TRBV29-1 with TRBJ1-2; possible D gene TRBD1, 5 bases. Trimming shortened V by 3 bases and J by 6 bases, and 17 bases separated the two germline ends. Germline values: CDR1 SQVTM, CDR2 ANQGSEA. The CDR3 consists of 14 residues. CDR3 region: CSVEILGGMHGYTF. CDR3 sequence (DNA): TGCAGCGTTGAGATCCTGGGGGGAATGCATGGCTACACCTTC.

This clone was seen once. V is TRBV27 and J is TRBJ1-5; D not certain. This CDR3 comprises 15 residues. Trimming removed 5 bases at V and 0 bases at J, with 11 bases between. CDR1 is MNHEY, CDR2 SMNVEV, per germline (reference sequence). The CDR3 region is CASSPMEDSNQPQHF. DNA for the CDR3: TGTGCCAGCAGTCCAATGGAGGATAGCAATCAGCCCCAGCATTTT.